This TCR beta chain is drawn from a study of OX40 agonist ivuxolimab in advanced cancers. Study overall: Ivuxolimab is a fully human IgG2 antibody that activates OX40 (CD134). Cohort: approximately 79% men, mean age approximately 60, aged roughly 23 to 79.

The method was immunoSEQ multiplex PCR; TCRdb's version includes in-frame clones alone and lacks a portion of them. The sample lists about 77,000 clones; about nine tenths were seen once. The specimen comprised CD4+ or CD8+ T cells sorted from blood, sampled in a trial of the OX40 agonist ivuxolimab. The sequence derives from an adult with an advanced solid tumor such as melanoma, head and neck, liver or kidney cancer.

CDR3 coding DNA: TGTGCCAGCAGCTTCGGGAGTCAAGAGACCCAGTACTTC. Translating gives CASSFGSQETQYF. J is TRBJ2-5 and V is TRBV11-2; D is perhaps TRBD2 (6 bases). This CDR3 comprises 13 residues. Germline CDR1 is SGHAT and CDR2 is FQNNGV. Deletions cut 3 bases from V and 2 bases from J, with 7 bases between.